This T cell receptor (beta chain) is drawn from a study of T-cell reconstitution after alpha-beta-depleted transplantation in children. Study-level findings and limits: Reportedly, roughly two months post-transplant, alpha-beta T cells arose from several hundred expanded graft clones.

Preparation of the TCRbeta library involved a method that used unique molecular identifiers. From the PCR reads, TCRdb called clonotypes with MiXCR, one entry per CDR3 protein. This sample has fewer than 550,000 distinct CDR3 sequences, with over 9.5% found just once. Trimming took 6 bases from V and 5 from J, leaving 18 bases between them. The germline V gene encodes CDR1 MDHEN and CDR2 SYDVKM. The CDR3 contains 15 residues. This clonotype was seen more than once but under ten times. The target antigen is unknown. The V call is TRBV28, the J call TRBJ2-3, with D tentatively TRBD2 (6 bases). The sequence came from a female patient aged 2 to 10 who had a stem cell transplant for aplastic anemia, so the T cells may come from the graft donor. The sequencing here drew on PBMCs, mostly from graft donor cells, taken 180 days after TCRalphabeta/CD19-depleted stem cell transplant. For the CDR3, the DNA is TGTGCCAGCAGCTTACTAACCGGGAGCCTAGATACGCAGTATTTT. It is translated as CASSLLTGSLDTQYF.